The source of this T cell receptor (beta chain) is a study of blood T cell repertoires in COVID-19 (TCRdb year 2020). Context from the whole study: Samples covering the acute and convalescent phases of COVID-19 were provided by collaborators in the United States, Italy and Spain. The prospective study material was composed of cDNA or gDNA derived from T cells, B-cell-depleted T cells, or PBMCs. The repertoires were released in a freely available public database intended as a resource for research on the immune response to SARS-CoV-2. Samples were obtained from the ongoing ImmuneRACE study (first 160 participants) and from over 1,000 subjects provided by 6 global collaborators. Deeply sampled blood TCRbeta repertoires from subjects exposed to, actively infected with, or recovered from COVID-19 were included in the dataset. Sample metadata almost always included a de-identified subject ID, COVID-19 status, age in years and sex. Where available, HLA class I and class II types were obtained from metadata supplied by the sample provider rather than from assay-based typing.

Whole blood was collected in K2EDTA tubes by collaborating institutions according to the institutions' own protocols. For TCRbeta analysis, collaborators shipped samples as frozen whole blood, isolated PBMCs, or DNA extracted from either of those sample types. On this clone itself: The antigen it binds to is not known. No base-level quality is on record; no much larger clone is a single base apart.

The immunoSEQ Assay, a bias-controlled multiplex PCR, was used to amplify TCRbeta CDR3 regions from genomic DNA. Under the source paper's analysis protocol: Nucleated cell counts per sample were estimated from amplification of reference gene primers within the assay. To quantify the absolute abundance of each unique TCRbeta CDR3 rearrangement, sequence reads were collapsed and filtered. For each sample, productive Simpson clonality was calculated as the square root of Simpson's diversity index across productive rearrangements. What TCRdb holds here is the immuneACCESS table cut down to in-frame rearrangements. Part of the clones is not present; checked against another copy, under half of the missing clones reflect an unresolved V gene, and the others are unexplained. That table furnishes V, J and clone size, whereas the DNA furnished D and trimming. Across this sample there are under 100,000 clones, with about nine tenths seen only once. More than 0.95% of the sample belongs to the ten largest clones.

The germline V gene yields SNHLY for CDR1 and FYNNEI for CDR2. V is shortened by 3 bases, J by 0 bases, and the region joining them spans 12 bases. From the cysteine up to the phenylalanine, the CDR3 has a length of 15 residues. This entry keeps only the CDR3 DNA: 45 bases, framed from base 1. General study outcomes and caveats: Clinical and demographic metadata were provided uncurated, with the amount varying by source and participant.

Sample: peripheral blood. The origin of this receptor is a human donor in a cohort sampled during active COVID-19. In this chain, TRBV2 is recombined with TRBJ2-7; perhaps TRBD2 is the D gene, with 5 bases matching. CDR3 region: CASSEDSARSYEQYF. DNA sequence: TGTGCCAGCAGTGAGGATAGCGCCCGCTCCTACGAGCAGTACTTC.